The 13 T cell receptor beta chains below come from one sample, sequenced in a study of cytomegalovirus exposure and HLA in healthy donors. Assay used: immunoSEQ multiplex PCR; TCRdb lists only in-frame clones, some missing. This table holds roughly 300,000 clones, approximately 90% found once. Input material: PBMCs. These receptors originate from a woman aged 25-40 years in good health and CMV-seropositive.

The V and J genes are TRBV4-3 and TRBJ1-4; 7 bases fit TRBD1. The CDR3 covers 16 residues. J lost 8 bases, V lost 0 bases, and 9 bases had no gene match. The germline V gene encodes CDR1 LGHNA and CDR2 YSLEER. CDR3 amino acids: CASSQDTGAREEKLFF. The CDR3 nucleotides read TGCGCCAGCAGCCAAGATACAGGGGCGAGGGAGGAAAAACTGTTTTTT.

This CDR3 reads CASSLAGGTKTQYF. The CDR3 region has the DNA TGTGCCAGCAGCTTAGCTGGGGGCACAAAGACCCAGTACTTC. The chain employs TRBV13 and TRBJ2-5, with a tentative D call TRBD1 (6 bases). Trimming shortened V by 1 base and J by 6 bases, and 12 bases separated the two germline ends. This CDR3 has 14 amino acids. Germline-derived CDR1 and CDR2 are PRHDT and FYEKMQ (reference sequence). The full variable domain, with the rest looked up from reference TRBV13 and TRBJ2-5, is AAGVIQSPRHLIKEKRETATLKCYPIPRHDTVYWYQQGPGQDPQFLISFYEKMQSDKGSIPDRFSAQQFSDYHSELNMSSLELGDSALYFCASSLAGGTKTQYFGPGTRLLVL.

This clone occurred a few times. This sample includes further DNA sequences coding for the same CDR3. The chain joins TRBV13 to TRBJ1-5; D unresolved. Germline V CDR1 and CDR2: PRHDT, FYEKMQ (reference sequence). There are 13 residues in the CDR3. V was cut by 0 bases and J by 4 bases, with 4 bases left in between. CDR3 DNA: TGTGCCAGCAGCTTAGGGTCGAATCAGCCCCAGCATTTT. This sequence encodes CASSLGSNQPQHF.

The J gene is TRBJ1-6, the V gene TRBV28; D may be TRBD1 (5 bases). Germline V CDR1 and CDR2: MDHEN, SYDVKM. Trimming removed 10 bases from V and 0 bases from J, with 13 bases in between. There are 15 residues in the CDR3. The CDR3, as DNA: TGTGCCATCCCAACAGGAAGCTCCTATAATTCACCCCTCCACTTT. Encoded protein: CAIPTGSSYNSPLHF.

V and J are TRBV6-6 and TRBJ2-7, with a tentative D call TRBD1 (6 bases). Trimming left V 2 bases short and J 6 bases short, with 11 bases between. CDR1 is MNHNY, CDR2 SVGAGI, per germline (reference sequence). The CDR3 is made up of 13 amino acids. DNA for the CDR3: TGTGCCAGCAGTTACCTAGGACAGCGCGAGCAGTACTTC. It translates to CASSYLGQREQYF.

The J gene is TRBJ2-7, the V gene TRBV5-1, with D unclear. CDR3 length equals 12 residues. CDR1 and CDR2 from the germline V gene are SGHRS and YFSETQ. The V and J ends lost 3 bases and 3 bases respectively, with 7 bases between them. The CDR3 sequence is CASSSQGYEQYF. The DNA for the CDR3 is TGCGCCAGCAGCTCCCAAGGCTACGAGCAGTACTTC.

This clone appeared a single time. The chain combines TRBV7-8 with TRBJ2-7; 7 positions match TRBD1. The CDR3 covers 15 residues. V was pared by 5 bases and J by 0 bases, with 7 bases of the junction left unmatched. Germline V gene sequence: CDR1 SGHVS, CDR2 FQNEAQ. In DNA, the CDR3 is TGTGCCAGCAGCCGAGGGGGCGGCAACTCCTACGAGCAGTACTTC. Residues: CASSRGGGNSYEQYF.

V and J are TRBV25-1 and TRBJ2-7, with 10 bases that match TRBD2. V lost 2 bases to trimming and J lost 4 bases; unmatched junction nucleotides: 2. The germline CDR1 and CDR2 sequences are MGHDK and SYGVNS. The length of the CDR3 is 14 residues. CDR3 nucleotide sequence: TGTGCCAGCAGTGAAACTAGCGGGGCTTACGAGCAGTACTTC. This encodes CASSETSGAYEQYF.

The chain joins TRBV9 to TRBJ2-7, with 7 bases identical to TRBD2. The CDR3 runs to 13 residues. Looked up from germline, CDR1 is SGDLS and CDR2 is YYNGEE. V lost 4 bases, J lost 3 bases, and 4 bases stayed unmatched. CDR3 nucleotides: TGTGCCAGCAGCACCTCGGGGGGCTACGAGCAGTACTTC. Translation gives CASSTSGGYEQYF. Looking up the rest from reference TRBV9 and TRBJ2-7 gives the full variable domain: DSGVTQTPKHLITATGQRVTLRCSPRSGDLSVYWYQQSLDQGLQFLIQYYNGEERAKGNILERFSAQQFPDLHSELNLSSLELGDSALYFCASSTSGGYEQYFGPGTRLTVT.

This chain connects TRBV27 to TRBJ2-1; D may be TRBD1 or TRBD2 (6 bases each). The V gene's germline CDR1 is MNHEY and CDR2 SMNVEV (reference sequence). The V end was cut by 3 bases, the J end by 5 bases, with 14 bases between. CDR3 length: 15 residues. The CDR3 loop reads CASSFRGLRDNEQFF. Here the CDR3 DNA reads TGTGCCAGCAGTTTCCGGGGGCTGAGAGACAATGAGCAGTTCTTC.

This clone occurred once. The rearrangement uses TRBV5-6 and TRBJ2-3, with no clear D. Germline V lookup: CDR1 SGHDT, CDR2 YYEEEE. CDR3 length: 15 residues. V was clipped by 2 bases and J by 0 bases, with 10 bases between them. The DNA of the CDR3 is TGTGCCAGCAGCTTTCGCTTTTCTAGCACAGATACGCAGTATTTT. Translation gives CASSFRFSSTDTQYF.

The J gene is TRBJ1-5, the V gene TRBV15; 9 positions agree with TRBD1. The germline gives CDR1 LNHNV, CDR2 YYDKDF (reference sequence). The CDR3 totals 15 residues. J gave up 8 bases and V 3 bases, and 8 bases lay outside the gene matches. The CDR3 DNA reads TGTGCCACCAGCAGCGACAGGGGGGACCGGGAGCCCCAGCATTTT. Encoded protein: CATSSDRGDREPQHF.

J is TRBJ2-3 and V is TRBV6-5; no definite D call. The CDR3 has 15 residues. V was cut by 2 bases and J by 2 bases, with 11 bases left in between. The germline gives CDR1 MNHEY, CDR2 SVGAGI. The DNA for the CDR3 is TGTGCCAGCAGTTACAAACGGCGGTTCACAGATACGCAGTATTTT. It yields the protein CASSYKRRFTDTQYF.